This T cell receptor (beta chain) was recorded in a study of OX40 agonist ivuxolimab in advanced cancers. Findings and caveats of the study: At 0.1-3.0 mg/kg, partial responders had clonal expansion among the lowest observed. Certain nonresponding patients likewise had low normalized T-cell clonal expansion.

Germline-derived CDR1 and CDR2 are SGHDT and YYEEEE. CDR3 length: 15 amino acids. The V and J ends lost 3 bases and 0 bases respectively, with 12 bases between them. In the case of this clone: Its matching antigen is unknown.

Some clones are missing from TCRdb's copy, which holds only in-frame ones; the method was immunoSEQ multiplex PCR. The table lists around 66,000 clones, about four fifths of them singletons. The source of this sequence is an adult with an advanced solid tumor such as melanoma, head and neck, liver or kidney cancer. The input for sequencing was CD4+ or CD8+ T cells sorted from blood, taken in a trial of the OX40 agonist ivuxolimab. This chain connects TRBV5-6 to TRBJ1-1; maybe TRBD1 (6 bases). The DNA of the CDR3 is TGTGCCAGCAGCTGGGGGCGGGCAATGAACACTGAAGCTTTCTTT. Translating gives CASSWGRAMNTEAFF.